This TCR beta chain was identified in a study of blood T cell repertoires in COVID-19. V was pared by 3 bases and J by 6 bases, with 8 bases of the junction left unmatched. Germline V gives CDR1 DFQATT, CDR2 SNEGSKA (reference sequence). CDR3 size: 14 residues. Generated by immunoSEQ multiplex PCR, the TCRdb table keeps only in-frame clones and is missing some. The sample records 130,000 or so clones, around 79% being singletons. The TCR originated in a woman aged 70 to 79 with COVID-19, enrolled during active disease. Sequenced sample: peripheral blood. The J gene is TRBJ1-2, the V gene TRBV20-1; 9 bases map to TRBD1. CDR3 coding DNA: TGCAGTGCTAGTCACCGGGACAGGGTTAATGGCTACACCTTC. This gives the protein CSASHRDRVNGYTF.